Below are 11 T cell receptor beta chains sequenced from a single sample in a study of cytomegalovirus exposure and HLA in healthy donors. PCR amplification relied on 60 Vbeta primers (plus 13 Jbeta primers). Using immunoSEQ multiplex PCR, the repertoire was profiled, and TCRdb retains in-frame clones only, with some absent. This table holds fewer than 250,000 clones, around 75% found once. Sequenced sample: PBMCs. The receptors derive from a woman between 25 and 40 years old in good health and CMV-seropositive.

This chain uses TRBV6-8 with TRBJ2-2, with D perhaps matching TRBD1 (5 bases). V gave up 4 bases and J gave up 0 bases, with 12 bases separating them. The CDR3 runs 16 residues. Per the germline V gene, CDR1 is MNHGY and CDR2 is SAAAGT. The CDR3 loop reads CASSLQGSPNTGELFF. In DNA, the CDR3 is TGTGCCAGCAGTTTGCAGGGTTCCCCGAACACCGGGGAGCTGTTTTTT.

This chain connects TRBV5-1 to TRBJ1-2; a weak D match, TRBD1 (6 bases). The CDR3 is made up of 14 amino acids. Germline CDR1 is SGHRS and CDR2 is YFSETQ. Trimming took 0 bases from V and 4 from J, leaving 10 bases between them. The CDR3 protein is CASSLEGGGYGYTF. In DNA, the CDR3 is TGCGCCAGCAGCTTGGAAGGGGGGGGCTATGGCTACACCTTC.

This chain connects TRBV28 to TRBJ2-4; 7 positions match TRBD2. The V gene end was trimmed by 4 bases and the J gene end by 3 bases; junction bases not matched to a gene: 6. The germline gives CDR1 MDHEN, CDR2 SYDVKM. The CDR3 contains 15 residues. The CDR3 region is CASSWGGTGKNIQYF. DNA of the CDR3: TGTGCCAGCAGTTGGGGGGGAACGGGCAAAAACATTCAGTACTTC.

CDR3: CASSPMSGTGLGGYTF. The CDR3 bases are TGTGCCAGCAGCCCGATGTCCGGGACAGGGCTTGGTGGCTACACCTTC. V and J are TRBV7-9 and TRBJ1-2, with TRBD1 matching over 9 bases. CDR1 is SEHNR and CDR2 is FQNEAQ in the germline V gene (reference sequence). The CDR3 extends over 16 amino acids. V lost 5 bases to trimming and J lost 7 bases; unmatched junction nucleotides: 14.

The chain is built from TRBV5-1 and TRBJ2-3, with TRBD2 matching 12 bases. The CDR3 length is 16 residues. V dropped 4 bases and J dropped 5; count of bases not matched to a gene: 8. CDR1 and CDR2 (germline): SGHRS, YFSETQ. CDR3 DNA: TGCGCCAGCAGCAGGCCTAGCGGGAGGGATAGAGATACGCAGTATTTT. This sequence encodes CASSRPSGRDRDTQYF.

V gene TRBV5-1 combines with J gene TRBJ2-5; D might be TRBD2 (5 bases). V lost 0 bases and J lost 5, with 14 bases in between. The length of the CDR3 is 15 residues. Germline V gene sequence: CDR1 SGHRS, CDR2 YFSETQ. The CDR3 protein is CASSLEPGDAETQYF. In nucleotides, the CDR3 is TGCGCCAGCAGCTTGGAACCCGGGGATGCGGAGACCCAGTACTTC.

The chain employs TRBV18 and TRBJ2-3; TRBD2 aligns across 7 bases. The germline gives CDR1 KGHSH, CDR2 LQKENI. CDR3 length: 16 amino acids. With V trimmed by 1 base and J by 4 bases, 8 bases remained unmatched. Here the CDR3 reads CASSPLKGGPSDTQYF. CDR3 bases: TGTGCCAGCTCACCACTCAAGGGAGGGCCCTCAGATACGCAGTATTTT. The whole variable domain, filled in from reference TRBV18 and TRBJ2-3, reads NAGVMQNPRHLVRRRGQEARLRCSPMKGHSHVYWYRQLPEEGLKFMVYLQKENIIDESGMPKERFSAEFPKEGPSILRIQQVVRGDSAAYFCASSPLKGGPSDTQYFGPGTRLTVL.

J is TRBJ2-2 and V is TRBV27, with TRBD2 matching 14 bases. Germline V gives CDR1 MNHEY, CDR2 SMNVEV (reference sequence). The CDR3 is made up of 16 amino acids. V lost 7 bases, J lost 3 bases, and 4 bases stayed unmatched. The CDR3 DNA reads TGTGCCAGCAAGACTAGCGGGAGGGCCTACACCGGGGAGCTGTTTTTT. This encodes CASKTSGRAYTGELFF.

The V and J genes are TRBV6-6 and TRBJ1-6; possibly TRBD1 for D (6 bases). This CDR3 is built from 15 residues. CDR1 and CDR2 from the germline V gene are MNHNY and SVGAGI (reference sequence). Trimming shortened V by 2 bases and J by 3 bases, and 8 bases separated the two germline ends. The CDR3 spells CASSYRDNYNSPLHF. The CDR3 DNA sequence: TGTGCCAGCAGTTACCGGGACAACTATAATTCACCCCTCCACTTT.

This chain links TRBV5-6 with TRBJ2-7; TRBD2 agrees at 8 bases. Per germline, CDR1 SGHDT and CDR2 YYEEEE. The CDR3 spans 17 residues. The junction had 16 bases not matched to a gene; V was cut back by 4 bases and J by 4 bases. The CDR3 reads CASSARGVVRGGYEQYF. The DNA of the CDR3 is TGTGCCAGCAGCGCGAGAGGGGTCGTCCGGGGGGGATACGAGCAGTACTTC.

This clone was found once. The J gene is TRBJ1-1, the V gene TRBV18; TRBD1 aligns across 7 bases. The germline V gene encodes CDR1 KGHSH and CDR2 LQKENI. CDR3 size: 14 residues. V shed 3 bases and J 1 base; nucleotides not matched to a gene: 2. CDR3 residues: CASSPTGPNTEAFF. The CDR3 nucleotides read TGTGCCAGCTCACCGACAGGGCCGAACACTGAAGCTTTCTTT.